Presented here are 7 T cell receptor beta chains from one specimen sequenced in a study of shared clonotypes between healthy human individuals (dated by TCRdb to 2018 to 2021). Libraries were prepared through the immunoSEQ multiplex PCR assay. The table was pulled from immuneACCESS by TCRdb, which kept in-frame rearrangements only. Such tables lose some clones; where checked, under half of the loss comes from unresolved V genes, and the rest has no known cause. The sample profile shows a few million clones; more than 80% of them were found once. The top ten hold around 0.14% of the sample. Input material: naive CD4+ T cells sorted from blood. Explained via the paper, the cell subset or site label denotes: CD45RA+ positively selected. Receptor source: a man aged 18 to 30 in good health.

The J gene is TRBJ2-1, the V gene TRBV7-2; D unresolved. V dropped 5 bases and J dropped 3 bases, with 14 bases sitting between them. CDR1 and CDR2 from the germline V gene are SGHTA and FQGNSA. The CDR3 totals 15 residues. The DNA for the CDR3 is TGTGCCAGCAGCCCTGGATCAGGAAGCTACAATGAGCAGTTCTTC. It specifies CASSPGSGSYNEQFF.

This clone was picked up one time. The identical CDR3 is also encoded by other nucleotide sequences in the sample. The chain links TRBV5-1 to TRBJ1-1; 7 bases agree with TRBD1. V shed 0 bases, J shed 2 bases, and the junction held 4 bases outside the gene matches. The CDR3 consists of 15 residues. Germline CDR1 and CDR2: SGHRS and YFSETQ. DNA of the CDR3: TGCGCCAGCAGCTTGGTGGCAGGGGGTAACACTGAAGCTTTCTTT. This gives the protein CASSLVAGGNTEAFF.

In its sample, this clone was seen once. The chain uses TRBV18 and TRBJ2-7; TRBD1 matches at 10 bases. This CDR3 is 15 amino acids long. CDR1 KGHSH and CDR2 LQKENI come from the germline V gene. V lost 4 bases to trimming and J lost 6 bases; unmatched junction nucleotides: 9. The CDR3 reads CASSRPGQGKVEQYF. CDR3 in DNA: TGTGCCAGCTCACGACCGGGACAGGGGAAGGTCGAGCAGTACTTC.

This clone was counted a single time. An end of the junction differs from the germline gene, which may be a read error. This chain uses TRBV5-1 with TRBJ2-7, with D uncertain. Germline V gene lookup returns CDR1 SGHRS and CDR2 YFSETQ. The CDR3 is 12 amino acids. The CDR3 sequence: CASGLDGANWNF. CDR3 nucleotide sequence: TGCGCCAGCGGCTTGGACGGAGCTAACTGGAACTTC.

The V and J genes are TRBV2 and TRBJ2-1; 8 positions match TRBD2. This CDR3 region has 14 residues. J gave up 6 bases and V 4 bases, and 5 bases lay outside the gene matches. Germline lookup yields CDR1 SNHLY and CDR2 FYNNEI. In nucleotides, the CDR3 is TGTGCCAGCAGTGTCGAGACTAGCGTCAATGAGCAGTTCTTC. It encodes CASSVETSVNEQFF.

V is TRBV29-1 and J is TRBJ1-1; a weak D match, TRBD1 (5 bases). V was cut by 7 bases and J by 1 base, with 13 bases left in between. Germline-derived CDR1 and CDR2 are SQVTM and ANQGSEA. The CDR3 covers 13 residues. This chain's CDR3 is CSARGGPNTEAFF. In nucleotides, the CDR3 is TGCAGCGCAAGGGGTGGGCCGAACACTGAAGCTTTCTTT. The full variable domain, its missing parts supplied by reference TRBV29-1 and TRBJ1-1, is SAVISQKPSRDICQRGTSLTIQCQVDSQVTMMFWYRQQPGQSLTLIATANQGSEATYESGFVIDKFPISRPNLTFSTLTVSNMSPEDSSIYLCSARGGPNTEAFFGQGTRLTVV.

The V call is TRBV7-2, the J call TRBJ2-2; D gene ambiguous. Per germline, CDR1 SGHTA and CDR2 FQGNSA. The CDR3 has 15 amino acids. V dropped 5 bases and J dropped 2 bases, with 12 bases sitting between them. CDR3 in DNA: TGTGCCAGCAGCCTCTCAGATTCAAACACCGGGGAGCTGTTTTTT. Translating gives CASSLSDSNTGELFF.